The 3 T cell receptor beta chains in this list originate from one sample, sequenced in a study of T cell clonality in common variable immunodeficiency. Sequencing was performed with immunoSEQ multiplex PCR; in TCRdb, only in-frame clones are kept and a portion is missing. Recorded here are tens of thousands of clones, with no singletons, and the ten leading clones hold 2.5% to 3%. The sample comprised peripheral blood mononuclear cells. The receptors here all came from a person aged 18 to 70 in good health.

The table lists this clone with many counts. The read ends 3 residues early relative to the CDR3; the germline J gene fills the gap. The chain employs TRBV6-1 and TRBJ2-3; D ambiguous. Trimming took 1 base from V and 4 from J, leaving 15 bases between them. This CDR3 has 16 amino acids. CDR1 is MNHNS, CDR2 SASEGT, per germline. The sequenced part of the CDR3 DNA is TGTGCCAGCAGTGAAGTTTACAGTGTGGGTTCAGATACG. Its protein product is CASSEVYSVGSDT. The whole CDR3 region reads CASSEVYSVGSDTQYF.

The table lists this clone with many counts. The sequenced fragment ends 3 residues before the CDR3 boundary, so the rest is inferred from the germline J gene. The chain combines TRBV5-4 with TRBJ2-1; 9 bases fit TRBD1. The germline V gene encodes CDR1 SGHNT and CDR2 YYREEE (reference sequence). The CDR3 covers 12 residues. Incomplete CDR3 DNA: TGTGTACACAGGGGGCCTATGGATGAG. Its protein is CVHRGPMDE. The full CDR3 protein reads CVHRGPMDEQFF.

Ten or more counts support this clone. The CDR3 extends 3 residues past the end of the read, so its final part is completed from the germline J gene. This chain links TRBV5-1 with TRBJ2-4, with D tentatively TRBD2 (5 bases). Trimming cost V 1 base and J 5 bases, with 13 bases left between them. The CDR3 is 15 amino acids. Germline CDR1 reads SGHRS; CDR2 reads YFSETQ. This CDR3 is CASSLRQPSQNIQYF. CDR3 bases read: TGCGCCAGCAGCTTGCGTCAGCCTAGCCAAAACATT.